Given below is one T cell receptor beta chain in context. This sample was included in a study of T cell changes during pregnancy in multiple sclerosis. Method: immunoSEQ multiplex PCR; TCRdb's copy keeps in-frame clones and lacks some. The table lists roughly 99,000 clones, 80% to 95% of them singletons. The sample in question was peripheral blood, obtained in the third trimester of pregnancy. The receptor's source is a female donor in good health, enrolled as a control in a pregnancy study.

DNA for the CDR3: TGTGCCACCAGCAGAGATACAACAGGGGTCGGCTACACCTTC. This translates into CATSRDTTGVGYTF. The chain couples TRBV15 to TRBJ1-2; 7 nucleotides agree with TRBD1. The CDR3 is made up of 14 amino acids. CDR1 is LNHNV, CDR2 YYDKDF, per germline (reference sequence). Losses at the gene ends were 0 bases for V and 8 bases for J; bases not matched to a gene: 6.